This is a list of T cell receptor beta chains from one sample in a study of blood T cell repertoires in COVID-19. The data were produced by immunoSEQ multiplex PCR, yet TCRdb's version contains in-frame clones alone and is incomplete. The table includes about 140,000 clones, more than 70% detected once. Sequencing was done on a sample of PBMCs or T cells enriched from blood (not recorded which). Receptor source: a man aged 35-49 years with acute COVID-19. Both conserved end residues are part of each CDR3. A D gene is named only where the DNA matches it firmly. A row's size may be missing; if present it is once, few, many or a size class.

>-|TRBV6-2/TRBV6-3|few|TRBJ1-1
CASSYGRVPQEAFF
TGTGCCAGCAGTTACGGGAGGGTCCCTCAGGAGGCTTTCTTT
>-|TRBV19|-|TRBJ2-3
CASSSARDWKDTQYF
TGTGCCAGTAGTAGTGCCCGGGACTGGAAAGATACGCAGTATTTT
>-|TRBV19|once|TRBJ1-3
CASIGQISGNTIYF
TGTGCCAGTATCGGACAGATCTCTGGAAACACCATATATTTT
>-|TRBV30|-|TRBJ2-3
CAWSVRGSGGSDTQYF
TGTGCCTGGAGTGTACGAGGGTCAGGAGGGTCAGATACGCAGTATTTT
>-|TRBV10-3|-|TRBJ2-6
CAIRGAGPSSGANVLTF
TGTGCCATCAGGGGGGCAGGGCCCTCTTCTGGGGCCAACGTCCTGACTTTC
>-|TRBV2|-|TRBJ1-1
CASSNSNTEAFF
TGTGCCAGCAGTAACTCGAACACTGAAGCTTTCTTT
>TRBD1|TRBV5-4|-|TRBJ2-3
CASSLAADRGRDTQYF
TGTGCCAGCAGCTTGGCCGCCGACAGGGGGAGGGATACGCAGTATTTT
>-|TRBV5-8|-|TRBJ2-1
CASSSYWSSYNEQFF
TGTGCCAGCAGCTCCTACTGGAGCTCCTACAATGAGCAGTTCTTC
>-|TRBV6-2/TRBV6-3|few|TRBJ1-5
CASSYSITGEELPPRQQPQHF
TGTGCCAGCAGTTACTCGATAACGGGGGAGGAACTTCCTCCTAGGCAGCAGCCCCAGCATTTT
>-|TRBV2|few|TRBJ2-3
CASSEAPRVPDTQYF
TGTGCCAGCAGTGAAGCGCCTAGAGTGCCAGATACGCAGTATTTT
>TRBD2|TRBV30|-|TRBJ2-1
CAWTGTSGILGGGEQFF
TGTGCCTGGACTGGGACTAGCGGGATCTTGGGCGGTGGTGAGCAGTTCTTC
>-|TRBV5-1|-|TRBJ1-1
CASSPQGLRVDEAFF
TGCGCCAGCAGCCCCCAAGGACTTCGCGTGGATGAAGCTTTCTTT
>-|TRBV7-8|-|TRBJ2-1
CASSLEWSRTDANEQFF
TGTGCCAGCAGCTTAGAGTGGTCGAGGACAGATGCTAATGAGCAGTTCTTC
>-|TRBV11-2|-|TRBJ2-2
CASSFSTNTGELFF
TGTGCCAGCAGCTTTAGTACGAACACCGGGGAGCTGTTTTTT
>-|TRBV5-1|-|TRBJ1-1
CASSARPENTEAFF
TGCGCCAGCAGCGCGCGGCCGGAGAACACTGAAGCTTTCTTT
>TRBD1|TRBV19|-|TRBJ1-2
CASSPDRGYGYTF
TGTGCCAGTAGCCCGGACAGGGGGTATGGCTACACCTTC
>TRBD1|TRBV19|-|TRBJ1-2
CASTQGGENGYTF
TGTGCCAGTACCCAGGGGGGAGAGAATGGCTACACCTTC
>-|TRBV20-1|-|TRBJ2-5
CSASDPSVETQYF
TGCAGTGCTAGTGATCCCAGCGTGGAGACCCAGTACTTC
>-|TRBV4-3|-|TRBJ1-4
CASSTQVLNEKLFF
TGCGCCAGCAGCACCCAAGTACTCAATGAAAAACTGTTTTTT
>-|TRBV7-8|-|TRBJ1-2
CASSPTRGANYGYTF
TGTGCCAGCAGCCCCACTCGGGGAGCTAACTATGGCTACACCTTC
>TRBD1|TRBV5-4|once|TRBJ2-3
CASSLGQGPTDTQYF
TGTGCCAGCAGCCTGGGACAGGGCCCCACAGATACGCAGTATTTT
>-|TRBV5-1|-|TRBJ2-7
CASSLGGFYEQYF
TGCGCCAGCAGCTTGGGCGGTTTCTACGAGCAGTACTTC
>-|TRBV7-8|-|TRBJ2-2
CASSRETGANTGELFF
TGTGCCAGCAGCCGAGAGACAGGAGCGAACACCGGGGAGCTGTTTTTT
>TRBD2|TRBV30|-|TRBJ2-3
CALHPGLAGGSTYF
TGTGCCCTACACCCAGGGCTAGCGGGAGGCAGCACGTATTTT
>-|TRBV5-1|-|TRBJ2-2
CASSLTGTGELFF
TGCGCCAGCAGCTTGACAGGGACCGGGGAGCTGTTTTTT
>-|TRBV6-2/TRBV6-3|-|TRBJ1-5
CASSYLGQNSNQPQHF
TGTGCCAGCAGTTACCTTGGACAGAATAGCAATCAGCCCCAGCATTTT
>-|TRBV4-3|few|TRBJ1-3
CASSQGLAVAGNTIYF
TGCGCCAGCAGCCAGGGACTCGCGGTCGCTGGAAACACCATATATTTT
>TRBD2|TRBV7-6|-|TRBJ2-3
CASSLSGRAYRPDTQYF
TGTGCCAGCAGCTTAAGCGGGAGGGCCTATCGGCCAGATACGCAGTATTTT